This entry lists 15 T cell receptor beta chains sequenced from one sample in a study of cytomegalovirus exposure and HLA in healthy donors. PCR was performed using 60 Vbeta and 13 Jbeta primers. The assay was immunoSEQ multiplex PCR, and TCRdb's table has in-frame clones only and misses some. Counted here are 150,000 to 200,000 clones, around four fifths occurring once; the ten biggest clones make up about 2.9%. The sequenced sample was PBMCs. The receptors come from a female donor in good health and CMV-seronegative.

This sequence joins TRBV5-1 and TRBJ1-1; TRBD1 agrees at 8 bases. Germline V gene sequence: CDR1 SGHRS, CDR2 YFSETQ. This CDR3 has 14 amino acids. V lost 0 bases and J lost 11; bases outside the gene matches: 9. The CDR3 region has the DNA TGCGCCAGCAGCTTGGGGCAGGGGGCTGTTTCGGCTTTCTTT. Translating it yields CASSLGQGAVSAFF.

The V gene is TRBV19, the J gene TRBJ2-7, with 15 bases that match TRBD2. The CDR3 length is 17 residues. Germline lookup yields CDR1 LNHDA and CDR2 SQIVND (reference sequence). The V gene end was trimmed by 3 bases and the J gene end by 1 base; junction bases not matched to a gene: 4. In DNA, the CDR3 is TGTGCCAGTAGTATTATGGGACTAGCGGGGGGTTCCTACGAGCAGTACTTC. As protein: CASSIMGLAGGSYEQYF.

The rearrangement joins TRBV4-1 to TRBJ1-2, with 7 bases matching TRBD1. Germline lookup yields CDR1 MGHRA and CDR2 YSYEKL. Trimming removed 4 bases from V and 7 bases from J; junction bases left unmatched: 15. This CDR3 has 16 amino acids. The CDR3 here is CASSRGGANEGSGYTF. The CDR3 nucleotides read TGCGCCAGCAGCCGAGGGGGCGCGAATGAGGGCAGTGGCTACACCTTC.

The gene calls are TRBV28 and TRBJ2-1; the match to TRBD1 covers 7 bases. The J segment lost 10 bases and the V segment lost 5 bases, leaving 5 bases of the junction unmatched. This CDR3 is 12 amino acids long. Germline CDR1 is MDHEN and CDR2 is SYDVKM. CDR3 DNA: TGTGCCAGCAGTCAGGGGGACAGAGAGCAGTTCTTC. As protein: CASSQGDREQFF.

The chain employs TRBV30 and TRBJ2-7; possibly TRBD1 for D (5 bases). The germline V gene encodes CDR1 GTSNPN and CDR2 SVGIG (reference sequence). The CDR3 sequence is 12 residues long. Trimming took 4 bases from V and 5 from J, leaving 12 bases between them. CDR3 sequence: CAWNPGSHEQYF. The CDR3 nucleotides read TGTGCCTGGAACCCAGGGTCTCACGAGCAGTACTTC.

In DNA, the CDR3 is TGCGCCAGCAGCTCTTCGGGACTACGAGATGAGACCCAGTACTTC. Protein sequence: CASSSSGLRDETQYF. The chain combines TRBV5-1 with TRBJ2-5; 7 bases map to TRBD2. Losses at the gene ends were 3 bases for V and 5 bases for J; bases not matched to a gene: 10. CDR1 and CDR2 (germline): SGHRS, YFSETQ. The CDR3 sequence is 15 residues long.

The table lists this clone with a count of one. J is TRBJ2-7 and V is TRBV6-6, with 10 bases aligning to TRBD1. The CDR3 consists of 15 residues. The junction had 10 bases not matched to a gene; V was cut back by 8 bases and J by 3 bases. Germline V gives CDR1 MNHNY, CDR2 SVGAGI (reference sequence). Here the CDR3 reads CASGGQGSKGYEQYF. The CDR3 bases are TGTGCCAGCGGGGGACAGGGGTCAAAAGGCTACGAGCAGTACTTC.

The chain links TRBV5-1 to TRBJ2-6; D call uncertain. The CDR3 consists of 15 residues. CDR1 and CDR2 (germline): SGHRS, YFSETQ. V was pared by 0 bases and J by 2 bases, with 6 bases between. The CDR3 protein is CASSLATPGANVLTF. For the CDR3, the DNA is TGCGCCAGCAGCTTGGCTACCCCTGGGGCCAACGTCCTGACTTTC.

This rearrangement joins TRBV25-1 to TRBJ2-7; TRBD2 might be the D (5 bases). CDR1 is MGHDK, CDR2 SYGVNS, per germline. V lost 8 bases to trimming and J lost 2 bases, with 16 bases between them. The CDR3 loop spans 14 amino acids. CDR3 amino acids: CASAPYGLPYEQYF. For the CDR3, the DNA is TGTGCCAGCGCTCCTTATGGACTCCCCTACGAGCAGTACTTC.

The chain has TRBV28 and TRBJ2-7, with D hard to call. This CDR3 spans 11 amino acids. V gave up 6 bases and J gave up 7 bases, with 10 bases separating them. CDR1 is MDHEN and CDR2 is SYDVKM in the germline V gene. The DNA for the CDR3 is TGTGCCAGCAGAAACTGGTGGGAGCAGTACTTC. This gives the protein CASRNWWEQYF.

The chain combines TRBV7-2 with TRBJ2-1, with a weak D call TRBD2 (6 bases). In germline, CDR1 is SGHTA, CDR2 FQGNSA. Trimming removed 5 bases at V and 0 bases at J, with 11 bases between. CDR3 size: 15 residues. The CDR3 coding sequence is TGTGCCAGCAGCCCGGGGGTGACCTCCTACAATGAGCAGTTCTTC. This codes for CASSPGVTSYNEQFF.

The genes are TRBV6-5 and TRBJ1-2, with TRBD1 matching over 7 bases. This CDR3 contains 15 residues. V shed 5 bases, J shed 2 bases, and the junction held 8 bases outside the gene matches. Germline assignment: CDR1 MNHEY and CDR2 SVGAGI. The CDR3 is CASSRPGQMNYGYTF. The CDR3 nucleotides are TGTGCCAGCAGTAGGCCGGGACAGATGAACTATGGCTACACCTTC.

This sequence joins TRBV19 and TRBJ1-2; a weak D match, TRBD1 (6 bases). The CDR3 sequence is 13 residues long. Germline lookup yields CDR1 LNHDA and CDR2 SQIVND (reference sequence). V lost 11 bases and J lost 0, with 13 bases in between. For the CDR3, the DNA is TGTGCCCCTACAGGGTTAGCTAACTATGGCTACACCTTC. The encoded protein is CAPTGLANYGYTF.

V gene TRBV7-8 combines with J gene TRBJ2-1; TRBD2 matches at 11 bases. Per the germline V gene, CDR1 is SGHVS and CDR2 is FQNEAQ. The V gene end was trimmed by 3 bases and the J gene end by 7 bases; junction bases not matched to a gene: 5. The CDR3 has 15 amino acids. Here the CDR3 DNA reads TGTGCCAGCAGCTTGCTAGCGGGAGGTCGGAATGAGCAGTTCTTC. It codes for CASSLLAGGRNEQFF.

This chain joins TRBV5-1 and TRBJ1-3; perhaps TRBD1 as D (6 bases). The germline CDR1 and CDR2 sequences are SGHRS and YFSETQ. The V end was cut by 0 bases, the J end by 0 bases, with 13 bases between. This CDR3 is 17 amino acids long. DNA for the CDR3: TGCGCCAGCAGCTTGGAGGGGACACTATTCTCTGGAAACACCATATATTTT. It yields the protein CASSLEGTLFSGNTIYF.